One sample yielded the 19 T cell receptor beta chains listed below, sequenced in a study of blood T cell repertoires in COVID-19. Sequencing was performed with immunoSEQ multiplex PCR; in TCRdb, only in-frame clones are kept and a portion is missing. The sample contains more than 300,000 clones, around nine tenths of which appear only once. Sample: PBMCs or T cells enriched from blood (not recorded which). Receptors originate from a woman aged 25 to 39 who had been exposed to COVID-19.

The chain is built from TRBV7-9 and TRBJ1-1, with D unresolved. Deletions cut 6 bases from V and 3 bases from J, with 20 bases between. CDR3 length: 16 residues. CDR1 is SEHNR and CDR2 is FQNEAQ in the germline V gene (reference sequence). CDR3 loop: CASRRAGAHTDTEAFF. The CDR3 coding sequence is TGTGCCAGCAGGAGGGCGGGCGCTCATACGGACACTGAAGCTTTCTTT.

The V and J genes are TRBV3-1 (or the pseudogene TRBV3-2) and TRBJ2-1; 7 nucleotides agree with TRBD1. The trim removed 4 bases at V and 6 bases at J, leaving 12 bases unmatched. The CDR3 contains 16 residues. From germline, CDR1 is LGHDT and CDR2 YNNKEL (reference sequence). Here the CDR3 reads CASSPRTGRGANEQFF. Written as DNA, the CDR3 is TGTGCCAGCAGCCCAAGGACAGGTCGAGGAGCCAATGAGCAGTTCTTC.

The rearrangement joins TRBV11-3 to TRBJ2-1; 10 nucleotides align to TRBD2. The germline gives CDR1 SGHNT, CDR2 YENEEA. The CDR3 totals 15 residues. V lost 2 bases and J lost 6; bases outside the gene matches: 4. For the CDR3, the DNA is TGTGCCAGCAGCTTACTAGCGGGGGTGGGCAATGAGCAGTTCTTC. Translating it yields CASSLLAGVGNEQFF.

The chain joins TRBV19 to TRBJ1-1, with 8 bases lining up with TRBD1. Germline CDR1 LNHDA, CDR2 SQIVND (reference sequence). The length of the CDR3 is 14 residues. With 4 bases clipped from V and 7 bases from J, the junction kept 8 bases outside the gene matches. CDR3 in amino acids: CASSTTGEWGEAFF. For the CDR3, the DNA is TGTGCCAGTAGTACGACAGGGGAATGGGGTGAAGCTTTCTTT.

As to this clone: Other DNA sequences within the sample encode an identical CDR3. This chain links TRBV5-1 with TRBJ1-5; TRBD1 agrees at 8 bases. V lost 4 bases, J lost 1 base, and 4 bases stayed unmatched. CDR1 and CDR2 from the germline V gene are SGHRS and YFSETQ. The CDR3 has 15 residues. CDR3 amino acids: CASSLTGGSNQPQHF. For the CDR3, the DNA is TGCGCCAGCAGCCTTACAGGGGGAAGCAATCAGCCCCAGCATTTT.

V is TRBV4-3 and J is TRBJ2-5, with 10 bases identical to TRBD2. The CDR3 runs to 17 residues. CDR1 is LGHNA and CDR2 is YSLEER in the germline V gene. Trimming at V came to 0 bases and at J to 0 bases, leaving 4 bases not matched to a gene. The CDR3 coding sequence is TGCGCCAGCAGCCAAGATCTAGCGGGAGAGTACCAAGAGACCCAGTACTTC. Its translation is CASSQDLAGEYQETQYF.

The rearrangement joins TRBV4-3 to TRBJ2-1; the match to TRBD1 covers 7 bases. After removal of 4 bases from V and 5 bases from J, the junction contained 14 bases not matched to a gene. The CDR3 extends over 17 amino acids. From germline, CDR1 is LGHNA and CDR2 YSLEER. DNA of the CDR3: TGCGCCAGCAGCCGCATCTCTCCGGGACAGATCAACAATGAGCAGTTCTTC. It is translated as CASSRISPGQINNEQFF.

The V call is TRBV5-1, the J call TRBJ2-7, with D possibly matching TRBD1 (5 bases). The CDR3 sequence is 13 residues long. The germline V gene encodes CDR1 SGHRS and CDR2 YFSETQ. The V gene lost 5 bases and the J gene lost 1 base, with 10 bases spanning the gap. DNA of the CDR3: TGCGCCAGCAGAACGGACATTTCCTACGAGCAGTACTTC. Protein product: CASRTDISYEQYF.

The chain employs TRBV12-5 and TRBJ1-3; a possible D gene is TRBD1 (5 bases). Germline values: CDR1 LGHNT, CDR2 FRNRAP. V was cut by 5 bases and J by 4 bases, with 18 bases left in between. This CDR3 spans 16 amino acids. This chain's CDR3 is CASGLRQTLLGNTIYF. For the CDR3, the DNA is TGTGCTAGTGGTCTAAGACAGACCCTTCTAGGAAACACCATATATTTT.

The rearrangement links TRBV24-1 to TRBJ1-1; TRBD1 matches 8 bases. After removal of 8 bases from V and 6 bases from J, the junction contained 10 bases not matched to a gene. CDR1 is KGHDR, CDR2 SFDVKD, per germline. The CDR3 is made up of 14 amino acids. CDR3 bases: TGTGCCACCAATACGGACAGGGAAGGTTCTGAAGCTTTCTTT. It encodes CATNTDREGSEAFF.

CDR3 coding DNA: TGTGCCAGCAGCGTTTCGCTAGCGGGGGGAGCAGATACGCAGTATTTT. Residues: CASSVSLAGGADTQYF. This rearrangement joins TRBV9 to TRBJ2-3; TRBD2 matches at 11 bases. The CDR3 totals 16 residues. V gave up 2 bases and J gave up 4 bases; unmatched junction bases: 6. The germline V gene has CDR1 SGDLS and CDR2 YYNGEE.

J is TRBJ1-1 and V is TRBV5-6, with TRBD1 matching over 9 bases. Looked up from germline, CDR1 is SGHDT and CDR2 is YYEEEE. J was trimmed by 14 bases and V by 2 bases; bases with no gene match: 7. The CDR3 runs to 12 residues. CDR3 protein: CASSFSGTGSFF. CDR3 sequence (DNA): TGTGCCAGCAGCTTTTCCGGGACAGGGTCCTTCTTT.

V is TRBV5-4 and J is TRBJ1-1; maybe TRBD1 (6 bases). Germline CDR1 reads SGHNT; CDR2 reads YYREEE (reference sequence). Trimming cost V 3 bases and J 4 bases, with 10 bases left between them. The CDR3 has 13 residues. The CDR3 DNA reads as TGTGCCAGCAGCTCCGGACAGCCCACTGAAGCTTTCTTT. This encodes CASSSGQPTEAFF.

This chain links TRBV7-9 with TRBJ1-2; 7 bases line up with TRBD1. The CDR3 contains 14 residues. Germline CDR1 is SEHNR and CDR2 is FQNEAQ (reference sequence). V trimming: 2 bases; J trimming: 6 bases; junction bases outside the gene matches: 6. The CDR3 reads CASSLTLQGNGYTF. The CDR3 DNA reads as TGTGCCAGCAGCTTAACGTTACAGGGGAATGGCTACACCTTC.

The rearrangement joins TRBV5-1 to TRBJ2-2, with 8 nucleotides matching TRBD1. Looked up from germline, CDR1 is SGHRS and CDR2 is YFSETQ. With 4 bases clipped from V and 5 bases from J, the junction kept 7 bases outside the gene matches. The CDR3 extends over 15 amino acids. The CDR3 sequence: CASSRDRGTTGELFF. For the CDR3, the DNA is TGCGCCAGCAGCCGTGACAGGGGTACGACCGGGGAGCTGTTTTTT.

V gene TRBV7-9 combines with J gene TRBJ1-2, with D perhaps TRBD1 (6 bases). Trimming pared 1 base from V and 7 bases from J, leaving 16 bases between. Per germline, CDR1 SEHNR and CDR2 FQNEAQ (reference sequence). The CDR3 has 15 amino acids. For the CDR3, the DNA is TGTGCCAGCAGCTTAGTAGTCCAGGGGAAGGGTGGCTACACCTTC. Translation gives CASSLVVQGKGGYTF. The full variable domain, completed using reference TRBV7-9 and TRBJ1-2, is DTGVSQNPRHKITKRGQNVTFRCDPISEHNRLYWYRQTLGQGPEFLTYFQNEAQLEKSRLLSDRFSAERPKGSFSTLEIQRTEQGDSAMYLCASSLVVQGKGGYTFGSGTRLTVV.

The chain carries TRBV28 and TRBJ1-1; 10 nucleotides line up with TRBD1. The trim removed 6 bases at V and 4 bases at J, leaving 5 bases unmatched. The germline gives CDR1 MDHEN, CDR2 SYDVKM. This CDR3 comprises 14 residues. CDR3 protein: CASRWTGGGTEAFF. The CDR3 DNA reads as TGTGCCAGCAGATGGACAGGGGGAGGCACTGAAGCTTTCTTT.

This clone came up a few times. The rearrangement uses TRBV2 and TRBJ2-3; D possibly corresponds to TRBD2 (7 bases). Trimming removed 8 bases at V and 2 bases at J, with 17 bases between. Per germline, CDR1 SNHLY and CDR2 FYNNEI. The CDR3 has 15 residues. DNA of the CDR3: TGTGCCAGCCGGGGGCGGGGGTCCCTCACAGATACGCAGTATTTT. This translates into CASRGRGSLTDTQYF.

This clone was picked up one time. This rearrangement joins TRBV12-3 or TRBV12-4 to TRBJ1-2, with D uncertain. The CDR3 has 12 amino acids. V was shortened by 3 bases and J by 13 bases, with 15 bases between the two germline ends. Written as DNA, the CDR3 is TGTGCCAGCAGTTTGGAGCTTAGTGGTTGCACCTTC. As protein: CASSLELSGCTF.